This T cell receptor beta chain was recovered during a study of blood T cell repertoires in COVID-19. Study information: Acute-phase and convalescent COVID-19 samples originated in the United States, Italy and Spain. T cells, B-cell-depleted T cells, or PBMCs supplied cDNA or gDNA.

Authors' methods: Researchers report that nucleated cell counts were estimated from reference gene primer amplification. Produced via immunoSEQ multiplex PCR; TCRdb's table is partial and in-frame only. That table is the source of V, J and clone size, and D and trimming were worked out from the DNA. The sample records about 340,000 clones, around 87% being singletons. Seattle's enrolled individuals joined amid active infection and were then monitored longitudinally. V gave up 1 base and J gave up 0 bases, with 11 bases separating them. The CDR3 spans 16 residues. Germline-derived CDR1 and CDR2 are SGHNT and YENEEA.

The source material was peripheral blood. This clonotype was sampled from a woman aged 45-65 years with COVID-19, enrolled during active disease. The rearrangement links TRBV11-3 to TRBJ2-3; D perhaps matches TRBD2 (5 bases). CDR3 in DNA: TGTGCCAGCAGCTTAGTTTCCGGGGTTAGCACAGATACGCAGTATTTT. Translating it yields CASSLVSGVSTDTQYF.